This T cell receptor (beta chain) was sequenced for a study of T cell clonotyping in hematopoietic cell transplantation. Study background: Cytoreduction preceded collection of pretransplant recipient samples. General study findings and limits: Recipient TCR diversity dropped after transplant; expanded clonotypes rose from day 30 to 180. Broader posttransplant TCR repertoire diversity was predicted by graft donor and pretransplant recipient Inverse Simpson Index values. Few recipient clonotypes overlapped donors; over 95% were de novo at given depth.

Trimming left V 5 bases short and J 8 bases short, with 19 bases between. This CDR3 spans 15 amino acids. The germline CDR1 and CDR2 sequences are SNHLY and FYNNEI. The table came from immunoSEQ multiplex PCR; TCRdb's copy has only in-frame clones and leaves some out. The sample contains 16,000 or so clones, approximately 93% of which appear only once. Time point indicated: recipient sample about 28 days before transplant, after cytoreduction. As concerns this clone: Its target is not known.

The receptor comes from a man between 18 and 29 years old with biphenotypic leukemia. Some clones in this sample may be carry-over from other donors' samples. The sequences come from peripheral blood mononuclear cells, collected before stem cell transplant. The gene calls are TRBV2 and TRBJ1-5, with D uncertain. The CDR3 protein is CASSSYTGFQEPQHF. CDR3 coding DNA: TGTGCCAGCAGTTCATACACGGGATTCCAGGAGCCCCAGCATTTT.